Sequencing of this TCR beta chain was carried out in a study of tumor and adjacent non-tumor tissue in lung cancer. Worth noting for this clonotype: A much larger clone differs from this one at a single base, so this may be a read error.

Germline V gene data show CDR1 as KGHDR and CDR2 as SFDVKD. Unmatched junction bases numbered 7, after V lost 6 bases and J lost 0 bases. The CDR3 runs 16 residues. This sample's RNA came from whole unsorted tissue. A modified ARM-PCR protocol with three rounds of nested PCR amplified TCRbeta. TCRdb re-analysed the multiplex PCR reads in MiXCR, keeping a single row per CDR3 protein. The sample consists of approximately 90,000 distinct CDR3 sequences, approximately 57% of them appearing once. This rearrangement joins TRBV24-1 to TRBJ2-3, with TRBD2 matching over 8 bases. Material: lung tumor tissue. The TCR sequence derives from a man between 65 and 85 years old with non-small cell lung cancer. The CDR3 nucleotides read TGTGCCACCAGTACTCCTAGCGGGTCCAGCACAGATACGCAGTATTTT. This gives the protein CATSTPSGSSTDTQYF.